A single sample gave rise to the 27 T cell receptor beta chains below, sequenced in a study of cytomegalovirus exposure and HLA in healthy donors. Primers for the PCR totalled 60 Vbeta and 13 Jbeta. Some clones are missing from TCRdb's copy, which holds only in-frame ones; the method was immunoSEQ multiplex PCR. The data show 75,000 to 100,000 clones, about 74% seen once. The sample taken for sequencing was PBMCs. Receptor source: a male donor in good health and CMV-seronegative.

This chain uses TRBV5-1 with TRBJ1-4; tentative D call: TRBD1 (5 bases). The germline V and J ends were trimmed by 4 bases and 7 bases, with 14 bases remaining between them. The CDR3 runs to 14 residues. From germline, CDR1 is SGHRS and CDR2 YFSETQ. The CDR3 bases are TGCGCCAGCAGCGCCCGGGGGGGTAGTGAAAAACTGTTTTTT. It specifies CASSARGGSEKLFF.

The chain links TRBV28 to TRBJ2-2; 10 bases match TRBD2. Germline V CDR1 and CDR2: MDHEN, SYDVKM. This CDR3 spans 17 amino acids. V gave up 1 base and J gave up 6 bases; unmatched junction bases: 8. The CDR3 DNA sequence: TGTGCCAGCAGTTTATATTCCCTAGCGGGAGTGGCCGGGGAGCTGTTTTTT. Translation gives CASSLYSLAGVAGELFF.

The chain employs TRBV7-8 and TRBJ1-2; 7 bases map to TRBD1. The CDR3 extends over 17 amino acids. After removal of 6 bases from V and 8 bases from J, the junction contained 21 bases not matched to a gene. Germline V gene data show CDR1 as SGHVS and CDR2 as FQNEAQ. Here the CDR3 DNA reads TGTGCCAGCAGTAAAGTAACGATCAGGACAGGCGGTGGGGGCTACACCTTC. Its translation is CASSKVTIRTGGGGYTF.

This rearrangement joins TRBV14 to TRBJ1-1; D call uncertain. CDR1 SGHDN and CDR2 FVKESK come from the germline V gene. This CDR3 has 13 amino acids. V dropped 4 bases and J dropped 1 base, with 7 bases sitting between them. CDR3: CASSRTENTEAFF. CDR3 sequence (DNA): TGTGCCAGCAGCCGAACAGAGAACACTGAAGCTTTCTTT.

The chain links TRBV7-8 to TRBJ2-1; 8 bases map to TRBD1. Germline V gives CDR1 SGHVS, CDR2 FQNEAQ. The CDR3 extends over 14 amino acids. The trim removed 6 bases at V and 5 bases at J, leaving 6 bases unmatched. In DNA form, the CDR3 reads TGTGCCAGCAGGAACAGGGGGGTCAACAATGAGCAGTTCTTC. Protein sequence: CASRNRGVNNEQFF.

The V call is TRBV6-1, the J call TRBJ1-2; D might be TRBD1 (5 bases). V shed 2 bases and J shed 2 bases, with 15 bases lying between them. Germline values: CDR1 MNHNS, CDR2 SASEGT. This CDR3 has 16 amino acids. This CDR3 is CASSELWGDRNYGYTF. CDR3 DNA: TGTGCCAGCAGTGAACTATGGGGGGATAGGAACTATGGCTACACCTTC.

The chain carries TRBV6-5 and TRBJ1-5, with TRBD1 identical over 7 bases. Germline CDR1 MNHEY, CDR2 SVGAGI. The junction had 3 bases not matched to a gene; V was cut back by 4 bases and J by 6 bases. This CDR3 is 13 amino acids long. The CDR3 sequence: CASSSDRLQPQHF. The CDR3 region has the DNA TGTGCCAGCAGTTCGGACAGGCTTCAGCCCCAGCATTTT.

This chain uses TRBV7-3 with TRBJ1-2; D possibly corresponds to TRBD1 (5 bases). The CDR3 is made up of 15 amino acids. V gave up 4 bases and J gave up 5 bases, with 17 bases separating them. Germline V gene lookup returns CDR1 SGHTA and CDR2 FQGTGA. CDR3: CASSYSPGLRYGYTF. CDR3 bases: TGTGCCAGCAGCTATAGCCCGGGACTGCGATATGGCTACACCTTC.

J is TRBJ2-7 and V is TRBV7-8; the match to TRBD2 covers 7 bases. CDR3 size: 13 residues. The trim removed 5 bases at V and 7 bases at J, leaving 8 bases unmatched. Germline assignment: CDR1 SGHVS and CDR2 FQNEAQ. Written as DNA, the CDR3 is TGTGCCAGCAGCAACCGGACTAGGGGTGAGCAGTACTTC. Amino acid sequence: CASSNRTRGEQYF.

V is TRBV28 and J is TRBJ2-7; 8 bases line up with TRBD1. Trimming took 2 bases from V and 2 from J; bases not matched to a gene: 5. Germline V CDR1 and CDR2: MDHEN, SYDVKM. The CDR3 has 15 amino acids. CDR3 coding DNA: TGTGCCAGCAGTTTAGGTGGACAGGGTCCCTACGAGCAGTACTTC. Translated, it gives CASSLGGQGPYEQYF.

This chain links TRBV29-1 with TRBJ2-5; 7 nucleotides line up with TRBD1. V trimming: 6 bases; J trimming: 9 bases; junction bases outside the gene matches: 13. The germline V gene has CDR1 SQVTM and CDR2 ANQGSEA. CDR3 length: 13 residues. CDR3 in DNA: TGCAGCGTCCGACAGGGAACGGCCGTGGCCCAGTACTTC. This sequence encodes CSVRQGTAVAQYF.

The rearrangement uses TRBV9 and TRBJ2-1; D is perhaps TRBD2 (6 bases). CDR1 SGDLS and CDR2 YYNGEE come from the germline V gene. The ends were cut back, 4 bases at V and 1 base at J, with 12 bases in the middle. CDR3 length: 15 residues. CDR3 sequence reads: CASSPRERSYNEQFF. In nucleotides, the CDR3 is TGTGCCAGCAGCCCTCGGGAGCGGTCCTACAATGAGCAGTTCTTC.

In DNA form, the CDR3 reads TGCGCCAGCAGCTCTACGTATAATTCACCCCTCCACTTT. This gives the protein CASSSTYNSPLHF. V usage is TRBV5-1 and J usage is TRBJ1-6; no firm D call. The CDR3 spans 13 residues. V lost 3 bases, J lost 4 bases, and 5 bases lay in between. The germline CDR1 and CDR2 sequences are SGHRS and YFSETQ.

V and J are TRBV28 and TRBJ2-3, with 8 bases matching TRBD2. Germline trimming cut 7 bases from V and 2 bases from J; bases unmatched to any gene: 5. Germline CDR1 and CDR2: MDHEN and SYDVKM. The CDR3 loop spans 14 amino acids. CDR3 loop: CASIGGRITDTQYF. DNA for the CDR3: TGTGCCAGCATCGGCGGGAGGATCACAGATACGCAGTATTTT.

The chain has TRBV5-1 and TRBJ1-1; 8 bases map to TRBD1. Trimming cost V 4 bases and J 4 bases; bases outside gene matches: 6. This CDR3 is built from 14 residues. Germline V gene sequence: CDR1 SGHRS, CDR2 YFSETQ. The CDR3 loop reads CASSHGQGSTEAFF. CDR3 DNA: TGCGCCAGCAGCCACGGACAGGGCAGCACTGAAGCTTTCTTT.

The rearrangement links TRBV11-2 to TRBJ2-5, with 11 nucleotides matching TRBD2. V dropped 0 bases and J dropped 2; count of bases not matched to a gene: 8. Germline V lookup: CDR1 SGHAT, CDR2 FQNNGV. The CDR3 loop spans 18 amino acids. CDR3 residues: CASSLDLAGGPVQETQYF. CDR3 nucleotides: TGTGCCAGCAGCTTAGATTTAGCGGGAGGGCCCGTTCAAGAGACCCAGTACTTC. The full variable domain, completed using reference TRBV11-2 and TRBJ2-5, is EAGVAQSPRYKIIEKRQSVAFWCNPISGHATLYWYQQILGQGPKLLIQFQNNGVVDDSQLPKDRFSAERLKGVDSTLKIQPAKLEDSAVYLCASSLDLAGGPVQETQYFGPGTRLLVL.

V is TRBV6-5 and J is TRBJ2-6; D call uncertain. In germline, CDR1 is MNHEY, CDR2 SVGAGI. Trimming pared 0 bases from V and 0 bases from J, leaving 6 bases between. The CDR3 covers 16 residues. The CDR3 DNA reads TGTGCCAGCAGTTACTCCGAGCTCTCTGGGGCCAACGTCCTGACTTTC. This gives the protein CASSYSELSGANVLTF.

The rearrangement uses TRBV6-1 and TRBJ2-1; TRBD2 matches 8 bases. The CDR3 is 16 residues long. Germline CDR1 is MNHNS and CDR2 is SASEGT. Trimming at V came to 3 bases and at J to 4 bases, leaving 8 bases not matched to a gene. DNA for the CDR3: TGTGCCAGCAGTGAGACCACGGGACTAGAATACAATGAGCAGTTCTTC. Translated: CASSETTGLEYNEQFF.

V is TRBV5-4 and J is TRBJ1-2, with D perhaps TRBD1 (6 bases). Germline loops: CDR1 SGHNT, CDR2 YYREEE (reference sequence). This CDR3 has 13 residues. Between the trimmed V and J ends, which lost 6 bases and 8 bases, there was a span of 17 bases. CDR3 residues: CASNAQAGEGYTF. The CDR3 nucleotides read TGTGCCAGCAACGCGCAGGCAGGGGAGGGCTACACCTTC.

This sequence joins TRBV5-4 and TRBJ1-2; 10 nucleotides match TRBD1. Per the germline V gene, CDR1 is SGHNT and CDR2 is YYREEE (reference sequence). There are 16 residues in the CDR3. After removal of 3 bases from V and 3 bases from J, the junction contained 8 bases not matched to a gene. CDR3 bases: TGTGCCAGCAGCTCCGGGACAGGGGCCTTACACTATGGCTACACCTTC. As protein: CASSSGTGALHYGYTF. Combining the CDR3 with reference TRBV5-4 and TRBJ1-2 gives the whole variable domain ETGVTQSPTHLIKTRGQQVTLRCSSQSGHNTVSWYQQALGQGPQFIFQYYREEENGRGNFPPRFSGLQFPNYSSELNVNALELDDSALYLCASSSGTGALHYGYTFGSGTRLTVV.

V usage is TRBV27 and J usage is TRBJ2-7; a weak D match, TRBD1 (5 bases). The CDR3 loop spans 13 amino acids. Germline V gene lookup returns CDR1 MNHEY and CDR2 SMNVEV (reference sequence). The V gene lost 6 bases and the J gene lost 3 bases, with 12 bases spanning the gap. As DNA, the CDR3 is TGTGCCAGCAGCTCAGGGTCGGACTACGAGCAGTACTTC. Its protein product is CASSSGSDYEQYF.

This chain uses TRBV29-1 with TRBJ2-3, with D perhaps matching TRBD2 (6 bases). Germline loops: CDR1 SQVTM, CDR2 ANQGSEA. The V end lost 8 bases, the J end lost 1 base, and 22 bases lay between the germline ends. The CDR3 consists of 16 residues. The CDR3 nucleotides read TGCAGCACCCCCGTCCTGCGGGGCATTGGCACAGATACGCAGTATTTT. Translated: CSTPVLRGIGTDTQYF.

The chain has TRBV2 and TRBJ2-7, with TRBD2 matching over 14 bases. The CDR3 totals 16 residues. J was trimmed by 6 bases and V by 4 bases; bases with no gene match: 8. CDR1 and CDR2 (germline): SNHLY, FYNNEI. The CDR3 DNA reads TGTGCCAGCAGTGTTGGACTAGCGGGAGGAGTCAGCGAGCAGTACTTC. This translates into CASSVGLAGGVSEQYF.

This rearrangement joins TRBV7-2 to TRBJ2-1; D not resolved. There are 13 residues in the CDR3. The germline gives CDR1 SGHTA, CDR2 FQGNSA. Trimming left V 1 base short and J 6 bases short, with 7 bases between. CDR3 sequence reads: CASSLGRTNEQFF. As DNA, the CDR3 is TGTGCCAGCAGCTTAGGGAGAACCAATGAGCAGTTCTTC.

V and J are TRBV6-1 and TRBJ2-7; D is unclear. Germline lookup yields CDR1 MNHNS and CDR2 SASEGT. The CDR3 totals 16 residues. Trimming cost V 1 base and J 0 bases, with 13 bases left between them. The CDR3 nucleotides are TGTGCCAGCAGTGAAGAACCCACCCAGGTCTCCTACGAGCAGTACTTC. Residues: CASSEEPTQVSYEQYF.

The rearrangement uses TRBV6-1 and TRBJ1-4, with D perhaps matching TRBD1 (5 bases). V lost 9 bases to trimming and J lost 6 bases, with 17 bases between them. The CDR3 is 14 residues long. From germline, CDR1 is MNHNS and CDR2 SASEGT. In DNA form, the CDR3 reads TGTGCCAGTCGGACCGGGACTTCGGATGAAAAACTGTTTTTT. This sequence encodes CASRTGTSDEKLFF.

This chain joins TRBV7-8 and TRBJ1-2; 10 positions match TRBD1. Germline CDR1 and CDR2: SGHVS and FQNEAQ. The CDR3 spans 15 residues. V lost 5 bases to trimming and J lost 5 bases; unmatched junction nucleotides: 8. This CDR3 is CASSPRTGGWYGYTF. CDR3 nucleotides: TGTGCCAGCAGCCCGAGGACAGGGGGATGGTATGGCTACACCTTC.